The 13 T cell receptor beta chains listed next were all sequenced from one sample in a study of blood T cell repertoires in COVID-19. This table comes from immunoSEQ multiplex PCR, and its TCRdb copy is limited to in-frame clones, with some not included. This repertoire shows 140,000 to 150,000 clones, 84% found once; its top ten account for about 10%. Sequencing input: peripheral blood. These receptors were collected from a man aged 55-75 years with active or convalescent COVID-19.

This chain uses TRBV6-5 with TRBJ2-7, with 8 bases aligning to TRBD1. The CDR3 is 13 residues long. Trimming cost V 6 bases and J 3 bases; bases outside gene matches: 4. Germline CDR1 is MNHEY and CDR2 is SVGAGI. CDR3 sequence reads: CASRDRVGYEQYV. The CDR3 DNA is TGTGCCAGCAGGGACAGGGTCGGCTACGAGCAGTACGTC.

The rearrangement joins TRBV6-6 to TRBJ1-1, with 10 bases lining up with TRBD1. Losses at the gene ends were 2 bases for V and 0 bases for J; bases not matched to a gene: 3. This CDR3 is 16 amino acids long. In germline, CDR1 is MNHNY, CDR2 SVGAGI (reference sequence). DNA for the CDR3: TGTGCCAGCAGTTACCCGGGACAGGGGTTGAACACTGAAGCTTTCTTT. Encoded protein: CASSYPGQGLNTEAFF.

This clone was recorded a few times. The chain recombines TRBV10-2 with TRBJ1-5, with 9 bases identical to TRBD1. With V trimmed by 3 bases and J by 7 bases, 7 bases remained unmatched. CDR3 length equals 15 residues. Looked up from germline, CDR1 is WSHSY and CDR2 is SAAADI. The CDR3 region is CASSDPGTGSQPQHF. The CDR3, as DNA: TGCGCCAGCAGTGACCCGGGGACAGGGAGCCAGCCCCAGCATTTT.

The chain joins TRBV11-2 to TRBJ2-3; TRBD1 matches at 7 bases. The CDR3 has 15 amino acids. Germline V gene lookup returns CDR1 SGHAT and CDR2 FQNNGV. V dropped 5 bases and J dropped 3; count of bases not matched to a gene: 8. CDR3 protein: CASSPGTAYTDTQYF. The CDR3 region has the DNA TGTGCCAGCAGCCCCGGGACAGCCTATACAGATACGCAGTATTTT.

In DNA, the CDR3 is TGTGCCACCAAGACAGTGAACACTGAAGCTTTCTTT. Translation: CATKTVNTEAFF. V is TRBV6-5 and J is TRBJ1-1, with D tentatively TRBD1 (5 bases). Trimming removed 10 bases from V and 0 bases from J, with 9 bases in between. The germline V gene has CDR1 MNHEY and CDR2 SVGAGI. This CDR3 comprises 12 residues.

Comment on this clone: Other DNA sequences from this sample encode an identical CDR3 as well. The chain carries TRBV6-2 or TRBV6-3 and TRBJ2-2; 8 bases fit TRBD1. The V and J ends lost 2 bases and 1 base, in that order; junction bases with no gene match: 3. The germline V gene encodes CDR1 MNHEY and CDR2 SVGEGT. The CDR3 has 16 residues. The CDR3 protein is CASSYVGTGNTGELFF. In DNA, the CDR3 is TGTGCCAGCAGTTACGTCGGGACAGGGAACACCGGGGAGCTGTTTTTT.

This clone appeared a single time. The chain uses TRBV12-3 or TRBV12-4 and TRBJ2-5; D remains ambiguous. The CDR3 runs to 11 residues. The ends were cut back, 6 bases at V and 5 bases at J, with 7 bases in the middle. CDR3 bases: TGTGCCAGCAGCCCTCGGGAGACCCAGTACTTC. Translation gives CASSPRETQYF.

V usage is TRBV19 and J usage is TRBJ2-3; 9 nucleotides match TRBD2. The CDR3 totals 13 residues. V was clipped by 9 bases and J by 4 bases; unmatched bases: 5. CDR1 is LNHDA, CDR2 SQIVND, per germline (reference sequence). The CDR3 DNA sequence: TGTGCCAGCCGCGGGGGGGCCCCAGATACGCAGTATTTT. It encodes CASRGGAPDTQYF.

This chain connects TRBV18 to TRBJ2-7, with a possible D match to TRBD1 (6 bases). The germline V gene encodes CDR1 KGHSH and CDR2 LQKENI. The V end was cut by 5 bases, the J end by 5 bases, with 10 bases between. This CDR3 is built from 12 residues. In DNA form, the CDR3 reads TGTGCCAGCTCAACAGGGCCTGACGAGCAGTACGTC. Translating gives CASSTGPDEQYV.

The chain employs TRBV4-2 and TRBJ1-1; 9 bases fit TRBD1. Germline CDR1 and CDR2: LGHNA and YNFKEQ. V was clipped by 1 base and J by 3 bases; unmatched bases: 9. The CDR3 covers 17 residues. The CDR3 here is CASSQVPGQGRDTEAFF. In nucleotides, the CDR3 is TGTGCCAGCAGCCAAGTCCCGGGACAGGGCCGGGACACTGAAGCTTTCTTT.

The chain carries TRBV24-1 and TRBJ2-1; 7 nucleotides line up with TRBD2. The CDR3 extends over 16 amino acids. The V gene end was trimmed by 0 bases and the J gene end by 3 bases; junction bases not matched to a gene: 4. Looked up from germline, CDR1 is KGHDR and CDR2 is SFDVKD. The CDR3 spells CATSDLSSGNYNEQFF. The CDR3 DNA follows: TGTGCCACCAGTGATTTGTCTAGCGGAAACTACAATGAGCAGTTCTTC.

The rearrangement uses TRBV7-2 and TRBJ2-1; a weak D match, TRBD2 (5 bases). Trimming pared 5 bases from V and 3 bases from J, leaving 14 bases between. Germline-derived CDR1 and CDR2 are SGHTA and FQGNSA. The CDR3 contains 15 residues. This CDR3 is CASSQVGGHYNEQFF. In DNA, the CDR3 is TGTGCCAGCAGCCAGGTAGGCGGGCACTACAATGAGCAGTTCTTC.

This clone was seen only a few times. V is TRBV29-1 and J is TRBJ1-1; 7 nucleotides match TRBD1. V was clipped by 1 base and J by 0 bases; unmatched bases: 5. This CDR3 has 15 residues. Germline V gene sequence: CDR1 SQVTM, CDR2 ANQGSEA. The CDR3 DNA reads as TGCAGCGTTGAAGGGCCGGGACAGATGAACACTGAAGCTTTCTTT. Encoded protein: CSVEGPGQMNTEAFF.